This T cell receptor beta chain was found in a study of blood T cell repertoires in COVID-19. Study-level background: Spain, Italy and the United States supplied samples that represented acute and convalescent COVID-19. T cells, B-cell-depleted T cells, or PBMCs provided the cDNA or gDNA that served as material.

Trimming pared 4 bases from V and 8 bases from J, leaving 18 bases between. Germline V gene data show CDR1 as SGHDN and CDR2 as FVKESK. The CDR3 has 16 residues. Per the study methods: Quantification of nucleated cells was approximated via reference gene primer amplification. The method was immunoSEQ multiplex PCR; TCRdb's version includes in-frame clones alone and lacks a portion of them. The V and J calls and clone size were taken over from that table, and D and trimming were inferred from the DNA. The sample lists 220,000 or so clones; 70% to 85% were seen once. Specimen: PBMCs or T cells enriched from blood (not recorded which). The TCR comes from a woman in her sixties or seventies who had recovered from COVID-19. This chain uses TRBV14 with TRBJ1-6; unclear D gene. The CDR3 nucleotides are TGTGCCAGCAGCCGCCCGGGATCCCGGTGGGATTCACCCCTCCACTTT. It codes for CASSRPGSRWDSPLHF.